The present entry profiles one TCR beta chain with its context. Its antigen is still unknown. The data are from a study of blood T cells in healthy people across ages. Sample-barcoded 5' priming and a J-beta primer mix drove a second PCR of roughly 6 to 12 cycles. TCRdb re-analysed the 5' RACE reads in MiXCR, keeping a single row per CDR3 protein. The sample holds about 1.7 million distinct CDR3 sequences, roughly 28% seen once. Findings and limits, study-wide: Conclusively comparing naive with antigen-experienced cells was impossible with unsorted PBMCs.

CDR3 length: 14 amino acids. V dropped 5 bases and J dropped 7; count of bases not matched to a gene: 8. The germline CDR1 and CDR2 sequences are MNHEY and SMNVEV (reference sequence). Sequenced material: blood. The chain employs TRBV27 and TRBJ2-7, with TRBD1 matching 10 bases. This sequence was found in a woman between 25 and 40 years old in good health. The CDR3 nucleotides read TGTGCCAGCAGTCCGGGACAGGGGTCTAGTGAGCAGTACTTC. Its translation: CASSPGQGSSEQYF.